Given below is one T cell receptor beta chain in context. This sample is drawn from a study of control samples from healthy donors and cancer patients. The CDR3 runs 16 residues. CDR1 and CDR2 (germline): LNHDA, SQIVND (reference sequence). Trimming removed 5 bases from V and 1 base from J; junction bases left unmatched: 6. Measured with immunoSEQ multiplex PCR; TCRdb has only the in-frame clones, and not every one. Among 110,000 or so clones listed, roughly 90% were seen once. The V and J genes are TRBV19 and TRBJ2-5; 11 bases align to TRBD1. This clonotype originated in a man in his fifties in good health. Sequenced: blood. The CDR3: CASSLHGTGGQETQYF. The CDR3 region has the DNA TGTGCCAGTAGTCTCCACGGGACAGGGGGCCAAGAGACCCAGTACTTC.